This T cell receptor (beta chain) is from a study of cytotoxic CD8 clonotypes in ibrutinib-treated CLL. The wider study: The group held over nine relapsed/refractory and 15 treatment-naive patients, with roughly 17 IGHV unmutated. Partial response was seen in about 25 patients and complete response in 2; after median 68 months, about 14 stayed remitted, around 12 progressed. After treatment lasting a median roughly 12 months, range 6 to 36, response samples were collected.

Germline assignment: CDR1 SNHLY and CDR2 FYNNEI. With 2 bases removed from V and 4 bases from J, the gap between germline ends came to 15 bases. The CDR3 runs to 15 residues. Generated by immunoSEQ multiplex PCR, the TCRdb table keeps only in-frame clones and is missing some. The sample yields tens of thousands of clones, roughly 72% seen once. This chain joins TRBV2 and TRBJ2-7, with D perhaps TRBD1 or TRBD2 (5 bases each). The receptor's source is a human donor with chronic lymphocytic leukemia. Specimen: PBMCs, collected after 12 months of ibrutinib treatment. The CDR3 DNA reads TGTGCCAGCAGTGAATGGGACCCAAAGAGTTACGAGCAGTACTTC. Amino acids: CASSEWDPKSYEQYF.